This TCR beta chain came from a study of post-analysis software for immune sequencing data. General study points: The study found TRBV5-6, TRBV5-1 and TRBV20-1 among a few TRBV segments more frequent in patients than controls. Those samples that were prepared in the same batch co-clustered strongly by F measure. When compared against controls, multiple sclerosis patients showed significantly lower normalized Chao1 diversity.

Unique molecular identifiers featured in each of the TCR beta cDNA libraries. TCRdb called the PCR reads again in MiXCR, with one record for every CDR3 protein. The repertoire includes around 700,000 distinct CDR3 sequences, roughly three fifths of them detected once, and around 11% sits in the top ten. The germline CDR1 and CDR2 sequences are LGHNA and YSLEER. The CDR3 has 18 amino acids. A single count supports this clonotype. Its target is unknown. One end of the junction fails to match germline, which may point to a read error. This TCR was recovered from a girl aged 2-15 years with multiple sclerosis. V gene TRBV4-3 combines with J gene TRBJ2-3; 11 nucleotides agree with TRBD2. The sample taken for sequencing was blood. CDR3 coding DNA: TGCGCCAGCAGCCATCAGGATAGCGGGGGGGATTACACAGACACGCAGTATTTT. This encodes CASSHQDSGGDYTDTQYF.